These 29 T cell receptor beta chains share one sample of origin, sequenced in a study of T-cell memory formation after mild COVID-19 (TCRdb year 2021). To prepare the library, 5' RACE was applied. The sample was run on an Illumina NovaSeq 6000. Starting from the raw public reads, TCRdb applied fastp trimming at Q25, assembled clones with MiXCR and retained in-frame beta chains. CDR3 protein sequences are deduplicated, and each keeps its most common genes and DNA. This sample lists approximately 300,000 distinct CDR3 sequences; 8.2% were detected once. The ten most abundant clones make up roughly 23% of the sample. The sample was PBMCs or a T cell subset sorted from them (not recorded which). These receptors were taken from a man aged 18 to 29 who had mild COVID-19 (a few samples of this study predate the infection). The sample titles of this study are shuffled in the database, so cell type and time point are left out; the donor was told from shared clones.

This clonotype occurred a few times. This rearrangement joins TRBV10-3 to TRBJ1-2, with D tentatively TRBD1 (6 bases). V was pared by 7 bases and J by 4 bases, with 13 bases between. Germline assignment: CDR1 ENHRY and CDR2 SYGVKD. The CDR3 loop spans 13 amino acids. As DNA, the CDR3 is TGTGCCATCACTTCGGGACACCTCTATGGCTACACCTTC. This gives the protein CAITSGHLYGYTF.

Written as DNA, the CDR3 is TGTGCCAGCAGGGGAGACAGGGTCCAGCCCCAGCATTTT. Translated: CASRGDRVQPQHF. This chain links TRBV6-5 with TRBJ1-5; 7 positions match TRBD1. The CDR3 runs to 13 residues. Germline-derived CDR1 and CDR2 are MNHEY and SVGAGI. Germline trimming cut 6 bases from V and 7 bases from J; bases unmatched to any gene: 6.

V gene TRBV7-9 combines with J gene TRBJ1-1; TRBD1 matches at 8 bases. The CDR3 runs 14 residues. Germline V gives CDR1 SEHNR, CDR2 FQNEAQ (reference sequence). V lost 3 bases and J lost 6; bases outside the gene matches: 6. The CDR3 sequence is CASSLSGGSSEAFF. The CDR3 DNA is TGTGCCAGCAGCTTGTCAGGGGGCTCGTCTGAAGCTTTCTTT.

This clonotype was seen at least ten times. The CDR3: CASSAQGPYNEQFF. The CDR3 nucleotides are TGTGCCAGCAGTGCCCAGGGACCCTACAATGAGCAGTTCTTC. The J gene is TRBJ2-1, the V gene TRBV6-5; D tentatively fits TRBD1 or TRBD2 (5 bases each). Trimming stripped 5 bases from V and 2 bases from J, with 10 bases between. CDR3 length: 14 residues. Germline loops: CDR1 MNHEY, CDR2 SVGAGI.

This clonotype has ten or more counts. The V gene is TRBV4-3, the J gene TRBJ2-3; D is possibly TRBD2 (6 bases). This CDR3 spans 14 amino acids. Trimming cost V 4 bases and J 1 base, with 9 bases left between them. Germline CDR1 and CDR2: LGHNA and YSLEER. CDR3 sequence: CASSPWGGTDTQYF. For the CDR3, the DNA is TGCGCCAGCAGCCCTTGGGGGGGCACAGATACGCAGTATTTT.

This clonotype has at least ten counts. This chain links TRBV7-9 with TRBJ2-1, with TRBD2 matching 7 bases. The junction had 11 bases not matched to a gene; V was cut back by 7 bases and J by 5 bases. The length of the CDR3 is 15 residues. Looked up from germline, CDR1 is SEHNR and CDR2 is FQNEAQ (reference sequence). In nucleotides, the CDR3 is TGTGCCAGCACCCCCTATGGGAGGGAGAACAATGAGCAGTTCTTC. Translation: CASTPYGRENNEQFF.

The chain carries TRBV7-2 and TRBJ1-5, with unresolved D. Germline lookup yields CDR1 SGHTA and CDR2 FQGNSA. The CDR3 extends over 14 amino acids. V lost 3 bases and J lost 2, with 8 bases in between. The CDR3 protein is CASSFLEGNQPQHF. The CDR3 coding sequence is TGTGCCAGCAGCTTCCTAGAGGGCAATCAGCCCCAGCATTTT.

The chain employs TRBV4-3 and TRBJ2-7; the match to TRBD2 covers 8 bases. Germline lookup yields CDR1 LGHNA and CDR2 YSLEER. This CDR3 contains 17 residues. J lost 6 bases, V lost 3 bases, and 16 bases had no gene match. The CDR3 loop reads CASSQDLTSGGTREQYF. CDR3 bases: TGCGCCAGCAGCCAGGACCTGACGAGCGGGGGTACCCGCGAGCAGTACTTC.

This clonotype was seen ten or more times. The rearrangement joins TRBV20-1 to TRBJ1-2; possible D gene TRBD1, 5 bases. Germline CDR1 is DFQATT and CDR2 is SNEGSKA (reference sequence). CDR3 length equals 13 residues. Trimming took off 5 bases at V and 4 bases at J, with 14 bases between the two ends. Here the CDR3 reads CSALMVQGYGYTF. The CDR3 nucleotides are TGCAGTGCTCTGATGGTTCAGGGCTATGGCTACACCTTC.

The genes are TRBV5-1 and TRBJ2-1; a possible D gene is TRBD1 (6 bases). The V gene lost 3 bases and the J gene lost 2 bases, with 12 bases spanning the gap. The CDR3 consists of 15 residues. CDR1 SGHRS and CDR2 YFSETQ come from the germline V gene. CDR3 protein: CASSYTGTPYNEQFF. Here the CDR3 DNA reads TGCGCCAGCAGCTATACCGGGACACCCTACAATGAGCAGTTCTTC.

This clonotype was counted only a few times. The rearrangement links TRBV5-1 to TRBJ2-1; 13 nucleotides agree with TRBD2. Trimming removed 3 bases from V and 7 bases from J; junction bases left unmatched: 10. The CDR3 consists of 17 residues. Looked up from germline, CDR1 is SGHRS and CDR2 is YFSETQ. CDR3 DNA sequence: TGCGCCAGCAGCTGGCCGCCGGGACTAGCGGGGTTAAATGAGCAGTTCTTC. Encoded protein: CASSWPPGLAGLNEQFF.

This clonotype has just a few counts. V usage is TRBV6-1 and J usage is TRBJ2-7; no firm D call. The CDR3 covers 12 residues. From germline, CDR1 is MNHNS and CDR2 SASEGT. V shed 9 bases and J shed 0 bases, with 9 bases lying between them. CDR3 sequence: CASEGSSYEQYF. The CDR3 coding sequence is TGTGCCAGTGAAGGGTCCTCCTACGAGCAGTACTTC.

This clonotype was picked up a small number of times. In DNA form, the CDR3 reads TGCAGTGCTATGCCGGGCCCGGGGGATTCACCCCTCCACTTT. Protein sequence: CSAMPGPGDSPLHF. The J gene is TRBJ1-6, the V gene TRBV20-1; perhaps TRBD1 as D (5 bases). Germline values: CDR1 DFQATT, CDR2 SNEGSKA (reference sequence). CDR3 length equals 14 residues. The V and J ends lost 4 bases and 8 bases respectively, with 15 bases between them.

J is TRBJ1-4 and V is TRBV12-3 or TRBV12-4; D ambiguous. The ends were cut back, 2 bases at V and 0 bases at J, with 4 bases in the middle. The CDR3 runs to 14 residues. CDR3: CASSLLPTNEKLFF. DNA of the CDR3: TGTGCCAGCAGTTTATTGCCAACTAATGAAAAACTGTTTTTT.

The V gene is TRBV20-1, the J gene TRBJ1-2, with TRBD1 matching over 12 bases. Germline V gene lookup returns CDR1 DFQATT and CDR2 SNEGSKA (reference sequence). This CDR3 region has 15 residues. V gave up 3 bases and J gave up 4 bases; unmatched junction bases: 6. The CDR3 sequence: CSARYRDRGPYGYTF. Here the CDR3 DNA reads TGCAGTGCTAGGTACCGGGACAGGGGGCCCTATGGCTACACCTTC.

Only a few counts were recorded for this clonotype. The chain couples TRBV5-4 to TRBJ1-4; no clear D. With 4 bases removed from V and 8 bases from J, the gap between germline ends came to 15 bases. The CDR3 runs 14 residues. Germline assignment: CDR1 SGHNT and CDR2 YYREEE (reference sequence). The CDR3 is CASSAESLREKLFF. CDR3 coding DNA: TGTGCCAGCAGCGCCGAATCTTTGCGGGAAAAACTGTTTTTT.

At least ten counts were recorded for this clonotype. The rearrangement joins TRBV5-1 to TRBJ1-1; tentative D call: TRBD1 (5 bases). CDR3 length: 13 residues. Looked up from germline, CDR1 is SGHRS and CDR2 is YFSETQ. Trimming shortened V by 0 bases and J by 6 bases, and 9 bases separated the two germline ends. For the CDR3, the DNA is TGCGCCAGCAGCTTGGGGAGGGACTCTGAAGCTTTCTTT. It translates to CASSLGRDSEAFF.

This clonotype was detected many times. The chain carries TRBV29-1 and TRBJ2-3; 10 bases are a match to TRBD1. CDR1 is SQVTM and CDR2 is ANQGSEA in the germline V gene. Trimming removed 6 bases from V and 3 bases from J; junction bases left unmatched: 3. The CDR3 contains 13 residues. The CDR3 DNA is TGCAGCGTGAGGGACAGGGGAACAGATACGCAGTATTTT. The encoded protein is CSVRDRGTDTQYF.

This clonotype was counted at least ten times. The chain recombines TRBV7-2 with TRBJ1-4; TRBD1 agrees at 7 bases. V gave up 4 bases and J gave up 9 bases; unmatched junction bases: 5. The CDR3 has 13 residues. In germline, CDR1 is SGHTA, CDR2 FQGNSA. In DNA, the CDR3 is TGTGCCAGCAGCTCAAGGGGACAGCAAAAACTGTTTTTT. This codes for CASSSRGQQKLFF.

A few counts support this clonotype. The chain couples TRBV18 to TRBJ2-7; D unclear. This CDR3 is 13 amino acids long. With 3 bases removed from V and 2 bases from J, the gap between germline ends came to 8 bases. CDR1 is KGHSH and CDR2 is LQKENI in the germline V gene. This chain's CDR3 is CASSPYSTYEQYF. The CDR3, as DNA: TGTGCCAGCTCACCCTACTCGACCTACGAGCAGTACTTC. Variable domain in full (rest from reference TRBV18 and TRBJ2-7): NAGVMQNPRHLVRRRGQEARLRCSPMKGHSHVYWYRQLPEEGLKFMVYLQKENIIDESGMPKERFSAEFPKEGPSILRIQQVVRGDSAAYFCASSPYSTYEQYFGPGTRLTVT.

This rearrangement joins TRBV5-4 to TRBJ1-3, with no clear D. Trimming removed 0 bases from V and 0 bases from J, with 7 bases in between. The germline V gene encodes CDR1 SGHNT and CDR2 YYREEE (reference sequence). The CDR3 has 15 amino acids. CDR3 bases: TGTGCCAGCAGCTTGGACTCAAACTCTGGAAACACCATATATTTT. The encoded protein is CASSLDSNSGNTIYF.

This clonotype has only a few counts. This rearrangement joins TRBV15 to TRBJ1-5; D gene uncertain. This CDR3 spans 14 amino acids. V was cut by 1 base and J by 5 bases, with 9 bases left in between. Germline V gene lookup returns CDR1 LNHNV and CDR2 YYDKDF (reference sequence). The CDR3 DNA sequence: TGTGCCACCAGCAGAGTACAAGGACATCAGCCCCAGCATTTT. This gives the protein CATSRVQGHQPQHF.

This clonotype was counted at least ten times. This chain uses TRBV28 with TRBJ1-1, with D perhaps matching TRBD1 (6 bases). The V end lost 3 bases, the J end lost 4 bases, and 12 bases lay between the germline ends. This CDR3 spans 14 amino acids. CDR1 and CDR2 (germline): MDHEN, SYDVKM. Here the CDR3 reads CASSFTGLGTEAFF. Here the CDR3 DNA reads TGTGCCAGCAGTTTTACAGGGTTGGGCACTGAAGCTTTCTTT.

This clonotype turned up a few times. The gene calls are TRBV7-3 and TRBJ1-4; TRBD1 matches 7 bases. The V gene's germline CDR1 is SGHTA and CDR2 FQGTGA. This CDR3 is 16 amino acids long. V was pared by 5 bases and J by 7 bases, with 13 bases of the junction left unmatched. This CDR3 reads CASSPLTGVESEKLFF. CDR3 DNA sequence: TGTGCCAGCAGCCCGTTAACAGGGGTTGAGAGTGAAAAACTGTTTTTT.

V and J are TRBV7-3 and TRBJ2-7; a possible D gene is TRBD1 (6 bases). The CDR3 is made up of 15 amino acids. The germline V gene encodes CDR1 SGHTA and CDR2 FQGTGA. The ends were cut back, 1 base at V and 2 bases at J, with 12 bases in the middle. Here the CDR3 reads CASSLSGGATYEQYF. The CDR3 DNA follows: TGTGCCAGCAGCTTAAGTGGGGGCGCGACCTACGAGCAGTACTTC.

This clonotype was counted only a few times. The gene calls are TRBV5-5 and TRBJ1-5; D may be TRBD1 (5 bases). V was shortened by 5 bases and J by 0 bases, with 12 bases between the two germline ends. Germline CDR1 SGHKS, CDR2 YYEKEE (reference sequence). The CDR3 contains 15 residues. Here the CDR3 reads CASSPIGGSNQPQHF. DNA for the CDR3: TGTGCCAGCAGTCCTATCGGGGGTAGCAATCAGCCCCAGCATTTT.

This clonotype was counted a few times. This chain uses TRBV12-3 or TRBV12-4 with TRBJ2-6, with TRBD1 as a possible D gene (5 bases). The V end was cut by 6 bases, the J end by 2 bases, with 11 bases between. The CDR3 extends over 15 amino acids. CDR3 sequence: CASRLDKAGANVLTF. The CDR3 DNA follows: TGTGCCAGCAGATTGGACAAAGCTGGGGCCAACGTCCTGACTTTC.

The V gene is TRBV4-1, the J gene TRBJ2-2, with D possibly TRBD2 on 6 matching bases. The ends were cut back, 3 bases at V and 0 bases at J, with 11 bases in the middle. The germline V gene encodes CDR1 MGHRA and CDR2 YSYEKL. The CDR3 totals 16 residues. The CDR3 bases are TGCGCCAGCAGCCACCTCGGGGAGGCGAACACCGGGGAGCTGTTTTTT. Its translation: CASSHLGEANTGELFF.

The DNA for the CDR3 is TGTGCCAGCAGCTTAAATTTCTACAATGAGCAGTTCTTC. Protein sequence: CASSLNFYNEQFF. V is TRBV11-3 and J is TRBJ2-1, with D hard to call. Trimming stripped 2 bases from V and 3 bases from J, with 5 bases between. The germline gives CDR1 SGHNT, CDR2 YENEEA. This CDR3 spans 13 amino acids.